Presented here are 20 T cell receptor beta chains from one specimen sequenced in a study of STAT5B mutations in CD4+ large granular lymphocyte leukemia. Generated by immunoSEQ multiplex PCR, the TCRdb table keeps only in-frame clones and is missing some. The top ten clones hold about 0.35% of a sample with fewer than 50,000 clones, roughly 84% of them seen once. Input material: CD4+ T cells from blood buffy coats. These TCRs come from a human donor in good health.

Here the CDR3 reads CASSLPPMEGYTF. CDR3 coding DNA: TGTGCCAGCAGTTTACCCCCTATGGAAGGCTACACCTTC. The chain employs TRBV28 and TRBJ1-2, with D uncertain. Germline CDR1 is MDHEN and CDR2 is SYDVKM. V lost 2 bases to trimming and J lost 8 bases, with 12 bases between them. The CDR3 loop spans 13 amino acids.

V usage is TRBV29-1 and J usage is TRBJ2-3; 9 nucleotides agree with TRBD2. The V and J ends lost 4 bases and 6 bases, in that order; junction bases with no gene match: 5. The V gene's germline CDR1 is SQVTM and CDR2 ANQGSEA. The CDR3 covers 13 residues. The CDR3: CSVVAGVADTQYF. As DNA, the CDR3 is TGCAGCGTTGTAGCGGGAGTTGCGGATACGCAGTATTTT.

The chain recombines TRBV5-5 with TRBJ2-3; possibly TRBD1 for D (6 bases). The CDR3 covers 13 residues. Trimming removed 4 bases at V and 10 bases at J, with 16 bases between. The germline CDR1 and CDR2 sequences are SGHKS and YYEKEE (reference sequence). CDR3 sequence (DNA): TGTGCCAGCAGCGTACCCTCCGGGACACCGCAGTATTTT. Translating gives CASSVPSGTPQYF.

The J gene is TRBJ2-3, the V gene TRBV7-3, with 8 positions matching TRBD2. The CDR3 has 14 residues. Germline CDR1 and CDR2: SGHTA and FQGTGA. V lost 5 bases to trimming and J lost 1 base; unmatched junction nucleotides: 2. The DNA for the CDR3 is TGTGCCAGCAGCCTAGCGGGCGGCACAGATACGCAGTATTTT. Protein: CASSLAGGTDTQYF.

V and J are TRBV7-2 and TRBJ1-5, with 7 bases aligning to TRBD1. The trim removed 4 bases at V and 6 bases at J, leaving 6 bases unmatched. CDR1 is SGHTA and CDR2 is FQGNSA in the germline V gene. The CDR3 is made up of 14 amino acids. The CDR3 loop reads CASSSRQGGQPQHF. The CDR3 DNA reads as TGTGCCAGCAGCTCCCGACAGGGCGGTCAGCCCCAGCATTTT. The entire variable domain, with the rest obtained from reference TRBV7-2 and TRBJ1-5, is as follows: GAGVSQSPSNKVTEKGKDVELRCDPISGHTALYWYRQSLGQGLEFLIYFQGNSAPDKSGLPSDRFSAERTGGSVSTLTIQRTQQEDSAVYLCASSSRQGGQPQHFGDGTRLSIL.

The chain combines TRBV5-6 with TRBJ1-1; D unresolved. Trimming removed 3 bases at V and 1 base at J, with 1 base between. This CDR3 contains 11 residues. The germline CDR1 and CDR2 sequences are SGHDT and YYEEEE. CDR3 in amino acids: CASSWNTEAFF. As DNA, the CDR3 is TGTGCCAGCAGCTGGAACACTGAAGCTTTCTTT.

The rearrangement joins TRBV11-2 to TRBJ1-1; TRBD1 might be the D (6 bases). V shed 5 bases and J shed 7 bases, with 17 bases lying between them. Germline loops: CDR1 SGHAT, CDR2 FQNNGV. This CDR3 is built from 14 residues. The CDR3 loop is CASSQKTGWLEAFF. In DNA form, the CDR3 reads TGTGCCAGCAGCCAGAAGACAGGATGGCTTGAAGCTTTCTTT.

The chain has TRBV7-3 and TRBJ2-7; 7 bases map to TRBD2. Trimming cost V 5 bases and J 2 bases; bases outside gene matches: 6. This CDR3 comprises 14 residues. Germline values: CDR1 SGHTA, CDR2 FQGTGA. Here the CDR3 reads CASSRGGQAYEQYF. The CDR3 DNA is TGTGCCAGCAGCCGCGGGGGTCAAGCCTACGAGCAGTACTTC.

The chain joins TRBV6-5 to TRBJ2-1, with 10 bases aligning to TRBD1. The CDR3 is made up of 13 amino acids. The V gene's germline CDR1 is MNHEY and CDR2 SVGAGI. Trimming removed 5 bases from V and 15 bases from J; junction bases left unmatched: 10. The DNA for the CDR3 is TGTGCCAGCAGTACAGACAGGGGGCGAATTGTGTTCTTC. Translating gives CASSTDRGRIVFF.

The CDR3 DNA sequence: TGTGCCAGTATCCGCAGTAGCGGGGGGATGGGGGAGCTGTTTTTT. This sequence encodes CASIRSSGGMGELFF. The V gene is TRBV19, the J gene TRBJ2-2; 10 positions match TRBD2. The CDR3 totals 15 residues. In germline, CDR1 is LNHDA, CDR2 SQIVND (reference sequence). J lost 8 bases, V lost 7 bases, and 10 bases had no gene match.

The chain employs TRBV11-2 and TRBJ1-3; D not resolved. Per the germline V gene, CDR1 is SGHAT and CDR2 is FQNNGV. The V end lost 6 bases, the J end lost 5 bases, and 14 bases lay between the germline ends. The CDR3 is made up of 14 amino acids. The CDR3: CASRSPFKRNTIYF. In DNA, the CDR3 is TGTGCCAGCAGGTCCCCTTTTAAAAGAAACACCATATATTTT. The variable domain in full, with the rest retrieved from reference TRBV11-2 and TRBJ1-3, is EAGVAQSPRYKIIEKRQSVAFWCNPISGHATLYWYQQILGQGPKLLIQFQNNGVVDDSQLPKDRFSAERLKGVDSTLKIQPAKLEDSAVYLCASRSPFKRNTIYFGEGSWLTVV.

This rearrangement joins TRBV7-8 to TRBJ2-7, with D possibly called TRBD1 or TRBD2 (6 bases each). This CDR3 is built from 14 residues. The germline V gene encodes CDR1 SGHVS and CDR2 FQNEAQ. Trimming cost V 5 bases and J 2 bases, with 13 bases left between them. CDR3 bases: TGTGCCAGCAGCCCTAGGGGGGCCGCCTACGAGCAGTACTTC. Protein sequence: CASSPRGAAYEQYF.

The chain joins TRBV28 to TRBJ2-7; D is undetermined. V lost 10 bases and J 1 base, leaving 20 bases between the germline ends. Germline-derived CDR1 and CDR2 are MDHEN and SYDVKM. The CDR3 loop spans 15 amino acids. The CDR3 DNA is TGTGCCACCCACCCGCGTACCCTCGGGTCCTACGAGCAGTACTTC. Protein: CATHPRTLGSYEQYF. The entire variable domain, with the rest obtained from reference TRBV28 and TRBJ2-7, is as follows: DVKVTQSSRYLVKRTGEKVFLECVQDMDHENMFWYRQDPGLGLRLIYFSYDVKMKEKGDIPEGYSVSREKKERFSLILESASTNQTSMYLCATHPRTLGSYEQYFGPGTRLTVT.

The V gene is TRBV5-1, the J gene TRBJ2-7; D uncertain. The CDR3 extends over 14 amino acids. Between the trimmed V and J ends, which lost 0 bases and 3 bases, there was a span of 10 bases. Germline CDR1 SGHRS, CDR2 YFSETQ. The CDR3 here is CASSLVDSGYEQYF. The CDR3 nucleotides read TGCGCCAGCAGCTTGGTGGATTCGGGCTACGAGCAGTACTTC.

This chain links TRBV7-9 with TRBJ2-7; 7 bases match TRBD2. The CDR3 runs to 14 residues. V shed 5 bases and J 2 bases; nucleotides not matched to a gene: 6. The germline V gene has CDR1 SEHNR and CDR2 FQNEAQ (reference sequence). CDR3 in DNA: TGTGCCAGCAGCGTCAGCGGGGCGACCTACGAGCAGTACTTC. Translation gives CASSVSGATYEQYF. Filled out from reference TRBV7-9 and TRBJ2-7, the complete variable domain reads DTGVSQNPRHKITKRGQNVTFRCDPISEHNRLYWYRQTLGQGPEFLTYFQNEAQLEKSRLLSDRFSAERPKGSFSTLEIQRTEQGDSAMYLCASSVSGATYEQYFGPGTRLTVT.

The chain couples TRBV5-6 to TRBJ2-2, with D possibly TRBD2 on 5 matching bases. Germline CDR1 is SGHDT and CDR2 is YYEEEE. The CDR3 runs to 15 residues. The V end was cut by 7 bases, the J end by 0 bases, with 13 bases between. CDR3 in DNA: TGTGCCAGCTACTTGACGGGGACGAACACCGGGGAGCTGTTTTTT. It yields the protein CASYLTGTNTGELFF.

This clone turned up a few times. The chain employs TRBV5-4 and TRBJ1-5, with a possible D match to TRBD1 (5 bases). The CDR3 length is 15 residues. Trimming cost V 9 bases and J 3 bases, with 19 bases left between them. From germline, CDR1 is SGHNT and CDR2 YYREEE (reference sequence). The CDR3 nucleotides read TGTGCCATCATAAACCTCGGGACGGTCAATCAGCCCCAGCATTTT. This sequence encodes CAIINLGTVNQPQHF. Looking up the rest from reference TRBV5-4 and TRBJ1-5 gives the full variable domain: ETGVTQSPTHLIKTRGQQVTLRCSSQSGHNTVSWYQQALGQGPQFIFQYYREEENGRGNFPPRFSGLQFPNYSSELNVNALELDDSALYLCAIINLGTVNQPQHFGDGTRLSIL.

The rearrangement joins TRBV11-2 to TRBJ2-7, with D perhaps assigned TRBD1 or TRBD2 (5 bases each). This CDR3 has 12 residues. The germline CDR1 and CDR2 sequences are SGHAT and FQNNGV. Trimming left V 1 base short and J 13 bases short, with 14 bases between. Here the CDR3 reads CASSLAPGRAYF. The CDR3 DNA is TGTGCCAGCAGCTTAGCTCCGGGACGAGCTTACTTC.

The genes are TRBV29-1 and TRBJ2-1; D gene uncertain. Germline assignment: CDR1 SQVTM and CDR2 ANQGSEA. Trimming removed 2 bases at V and 7 bases at J, with 12 bases between. The CDR3 runs to 13 residues. The CDR3: CSVELYRANEQFF. DNA of the CDR3: TGCAGCGTTGAACTATATCGGGCGAATGAGCAGTTCTTC.

This chain uses TRBV7-2 with TRBJ1-1; the D is unclear. The V end lost 1 base, the J end lost 8 bases, and 8 bases lay between the germline ends. Germline V CDR1 and CDR2: SGHTA, FQGNSA. This CDR3 spans 12 amino acids. DNA of the CDR3: TGTGCCAGCAGCTTAGAGGGCAGGGAAGCTTTCTTT. Its protein is CASSLEGREAFF.